The text below deals with one T cell receptor (beta chain). Its antigen is unidentified. The data originate from a study of molecular identifiers for immune sequencing clone quantification. Whole-study findings and limits: In naive cells, clones above 20 RNA copies held under 1% of molecules, whereas in effector cells they held over 98%. Highly expanded clone sizes could be underestimated by identical TCR molecules sharing a barcode.

CDR3 length: 15 residues. Per the germline V gene, CDR1 is SGHVS and CDR2 is FNYEAQ. The ends lost 8 bases at V and 3 bases at J; junction bases unmatched: 9. TCRdb used MiXCR to reprocess the PCR reads, holding one entry per CDR3 protein. Of 300,000 to 350,000 distinct CDR3 sequences in the sample, roughly 23% were seen once. V gene TRBV7-6 combines with J gene TRBJ2-2, with 7 bases that match TRBD1. The sequenced sample consisted of naive CD8+ T cells from blood, with Jurkat cell RNA spiked in. Subset denoted: FACS-sorted CD8+CD4-CCR7+CD45RA+ naive T cells. This sequence originates from a human donor in good health. Some libraries in this study had Jurkat cell RNA spiked in. The CDR3 coding sequence is TGTGCCAGCTCAGTACTCCAGGGGGACACCGGGGAGCTGTTTTTT. Its protein is CASSVLQGDTGELFF. Looking up the rest from reference TRBV7-6 and TRBJ2-2 gives the full variable domain: GAGVSQSPRYKVTKRGQDVALRCDPISGHVSLYWYRQALGQGPEFLTYFNYEAQQDKSGLPNDRFSAERPEGSISTLTIQRTEQRDSAMYRCASSVLQGDTGELFFGEGSRLTVL.